The 25 T cell receptor beta chains presented below share a single source sample, sequenced in a study of T cell repertoires in cytomegalovirus infection. In TCRdb, the reads were re-called with MiXCR into one record per CDR3 protein. The table records roughly 240,000 distinct CDR3 sequences, 6.5% of them present only once. The sample consisted of PBMCs. These receptors were obtained from a human donor in good health (CMV status not recorded). Some clones in this sample may be carry-over from other donors' samples.

This clonotype was observed many times. The chain links TRBV5-4 to TRBJ2-4, with D hard to call. Germline CDR1 and CDR2: SGHNT and YYREEE (reference sequence). Trimming took 0 bases from V and 0 from J, leaving 4 bases between them. CDR3 length: 14 residues. The CDR3 protein is CASSLGLAKNIQYF. CDR3 coding DNA: TGTGCCAGCAGCTTGGGACTAGCCAAAAACATTCAGTACTTC. The complete variable domain, with remaining parts taken from reference TRBV5-4 and TRBJ2-4, reads ETGVTQSPTHLIKTRGQQVTLRCSSQSGHNTVSWYQQALGQGPQFIFQYYREEENGRGNFPPRFSGLQFPNYSSELNVNALELDDSALYLCASSLGLAKNIQYFGAGTRLSVL.

In its sample, this clonotype was seen a few times. The genes are TRBV29-1 and TRBJ2-6; D ambiguous. The CDR3 loop spans 14 amino acids. V was pared by 4 bases and J by 1 base, with 8 bases between. The germline V gene encodes CDR1 SQVTM and CDR2 ANQGSEA. CDR3 DNA: TGCAGCGTTGGTACCGGGTCTGGGGCCAACGTCCTGACTTTC. Protein product: CSVGTGSGANVLTF.

This clonotype came up a few times. The J gene is TRBJ1-3, the V gene TRBV6-5; D might be TRBD1 (5 bases). The germline CDR1 and CDR2 sequences are MNHEY and SVGAGI. The CDR3 is made up of 14 amino acids. V dropped 6 bases and J dropped 0 bases, with 9 bases sitting between them. CDR3 region: CASRPGSSGNTIYF. CDR3 DNA sequence: TGTGCCAGCAGACCAGGGAGCTCTGGAAACACCATATATTTT.

In this sample, this clonotype turned up many times. The chain carries TRBV28 and TRBJ1-5; the D gene is possibly TRBD1 (5 bases). V lost 5 bases and J 0 bases, leaving 14 bases between the germline ends. The V gene's germline CDR1 is MDHEN and CDR2 SYDVKM. The CDR3 is 16 amino acids. This chain's CDR3 is CASSLIGTASNQPQHF. CDR3 sequence (DNA): TGTGCCAGCAGTCTAATCGGGACGGCTAGCAATCAGCCCCAGCATTTT.

This clonotype has a count of ten or more. The chain has TRBV5-1 and TRBJ1-2; D is perhaps TRBD1 (6 bases). Germline loops: CDR1 SGHRS, CDR2 YFSETQ. The CDR3 contains 17 residues. The germline V and J ends were trimmed by 0 bases and 5 bases, with 20 bases remaining between them. The CDR3 bases are TGCGCCAGCAGCTTGGCCCCAGGGGTCGCCTCCGTATATGGCTACACCTTC. Translation: CASSLAPGVASVYGYTF.

This clonotype was seen at least ten times. The chain uses TRBV2 and TRBJ2-7; 7 nucleotides align to TRBD1. CDR1 and CDR2 from the germline V gene are SNHLY and FYNNEI. V gave up 5 bases and J gave up 3 bases; unmatched junction bases: 7. The length of the CDR3 is 14 residues. CDR3 sequence: CASSPDRANYEQYF. Here the CDR3 DNA reads TGTGCCAGCAGTCCCGACAGGGCAAACTACGAGCAGTACTTC.

This clonotype was observed a few times. The V and J genes are TRBV19 and TRBJ2-2; the match to TRBD2 covers 7 bases. Per germline, CDR1 LNHDA and CDR2 SQIVND (reference sequence). The CDR3 is 16 amino acids. The V segment lost 2 bases and the J segment 5 bases; nucleotides outside the gene matches: 8. This CDR3 is CASSISAGEETGELFF. In nucleotides, the CDR3 is TGTGCCAGTAGTATATCTGCGGGGGAAGAGACCGGGGAGCTGTTTTTT.

With respect to this clonotype: A much larger clone lies one base from this, so it may be a read error. The genes are TRBV14 and TRBJ2-7; 8 nucleotides line up with TRBD1. Losses at the gene ends were 2 bases for V and 6 bases for J; bases not matched to a gene: 6. The CDR3 consists of 14 residues. In germline, CDR1 is SGHDN, CDR2 FVKESK. The CDR3 loop is CASSQLDRALEQYF. In DNA, the CDR3 is TGTGCCAGCAGCCAACTGGACAGGGCCCTCGAGCAGTACTTC.

The chain joins TRBV30 to TRBJ2-7; D is unresolved. Germline V lookup: CDR1 GTSNPN, CDR2 SVGIG (reference sequence). Trimming shortened V by 3 bases and J by 0 bases, and 9 bases separated the two germline ends. The CDR3 is 13 residues long. The CDR3: CAWSAQVSYEQYF. The CDR3 DNA reads TGTGCCTGGAGCGCGCAGGTCTCCTACGAGCAGTACTTC.

This clonotype was seen repeatedly, ten times or more. The J gene is TRBJ1-1, the V gene TRBV18, with a weak D call TRBD1 (6 bases). Germline CDR1 is KGHSH and CDR2 is LQKENI. The CDR3 runs to 14 residues. Trimming left V 3 bases short and J 4 bases short, with 12 bases between. The CDR3 DNA reads TGTGCCAGCTCACCGCAACAGGGTACCACTGAAGCTTTCTTT. Protein product: CASSPQQGTTEAFF.

There are many counts of this clonotype. The V call is TRBV7-2, the J call TRBJ1-5; D is uncertain. The ends were cut back, 2 bases at V and 0 bases at J, with 11 bases in the middle. The CDR3 length is 16 residues. In germline, CDR1 is SGHTA, CDR2 FQGNSA. Written as DNA, the CDR3 is TGTGCCAGCAGCTTATCTCCGGGGTATAGCAATCAGCCCCAGCATTTT. It codes for CASSLSPGYSNQPQHF.

The genes are TRBV20-1 and TRBJ2-7; the D is unclear. The CDR3 covers 13 residues. In germline, CDR1 is DFQATT, CDR2 SNEGSKA (reference sequence). Trimming cost V 4 bases and J 3 bases, with 13 bases left between them. CDR3 sequence: CSATEHKNYEQYF. Written as DNA, the CDR3 is TGCAGTGCTACTGAACACAAGAACTACGAGCAGTACTTC.

This clonotype was observed at least ten times. The rearrangement uses TRBV5-1 and TRBJ2-1, with 9 positions matching TRBD1. CDR1 is SGHRS and CDR2 is YFSETQ in the germline V gene. This CDR3 is built from 15 residues. V was pared by 3 bases and J by 1 base, with 2 bases of the junction left unmatched. The CDR3 here is CASSWDRVSYNEQFF. As DNA, the CDR3 is TGCGCCAGCAGCTGGGACAGGGTTTCCTACAATGAGCAGTTCTTC.

This clonotype was seen only a few times. This chain connects TRBV30 to TRBJ2-7, with a weak D call TRBD2 (5 bases). Germline V gene lookup returns CDR1 GTSNPN and CDR2 SVGIG (reference sequence). This CDR3 has 18 residues. Trimming took off 4 bases at V and 0 bases at J, with 25 bases between the two ends. This CDR3 is CAWKWGGERETYSYEQYF. In DNA form, the CDR3 reads TGTGCCTGGAAATGGGGTGGGGAGAGGGAGACGTACTCCTACGAGCAGTACTTC.

This clonotype was seen many times. This CDR3 is CASSEAMGQPQHF. In DNA form, the CDR3 reads TGTGCCAGCAGTGAAGCAATGGGTCAGCCCCAGCATTTT. The J gene is TRBJ1-5, the V gene TRBV6-1; no firm D call. CDR1 MNHNS and CDR2 SASEGT come from the germline V gene. The CDR3 is 13 amino acids. Trimming took off 0 bases at V and 6 bases at J, with 6 bases between the two ends.

This clonotype was detected ten times or more. V is TRBV24-1 and J is TRBJ2-1; D possibly corresponds to TRBD2 (6 bases). The germline V and J ends were trimmed by 7 bases and 1 base, with 7 bases remaining between them. The germline gives CDR1 KGHDR, CDR2 SFDVKD. The CDR3 loop spans 13 amino acids. CDR3: CATSGGSYNEQFF. CDR3 coding DNA: TGTGCCACCAGCGGGGGATCCTACAATGAGCAGTTCTTC.

This clonotype was recorded many times. The chain couples TRBV20-1 to TRBJ1-1, with 9 bases matching TRBD1. V was pared by 5 bases and J by 3 bases, with 13 bases of the junction left unmatched. The CDR3 length is 16 residues. Germline CDR1 is DFQATT and CDR2 is SNEGSKA (reference sequence). CDR3 residues: CSAVSSNRGLDTEAFF. The CDR3 DNA follows: TGCAGTGCTGTTAGTTCCAACAGGGGGCTGGACACTGAAGCTTTCTTT.

This clonotype was counted many times. V gene TRBV6-2 or TRBV6-3 combines with J gene TRBJ1-1; D possibly corresponds to TRBD1 (5 bases). Germline-derived CDR1 and CDR2 are MNHEY and SVGEGT. V dropped 1 base and J dropped 0 bases, with 12 bases sitting between them. CDR3 length equals 16 residues. The chain's CDR3 is CASSYLGTGMNTEAFF. The CDR3 DNA sequence: TGTGCCAGCAGTTACTTAGGGACGGGGATGAACACTGAAGCTTTCTTT.

The genes are TRBV2 and TRBJ1-1; D unresolved. The CDR3 is 14 amino acids. V gave up 5 bases and J gave up 5 bases, with 15 bases separating them. The germline V gene has CDR1 SNHLY and CDR2 FYNNEI. CDR3 coding DNA: TGTGCCAGCAGTCAAGTCACGTCGGAGACTGAAGCTTTCTTT. This encodes CASSQVTSETEAFF.

Ten or more counts support this clonotype. The chain carries TRBV4-2 and TRBJ2-1; 10 nucleotides align to TRBD1. The CDR3 is 13 residues long. CDR1 and CDR2 from the germline V gene are LGHNA and YNFKEQ. Trimming cost V 0 bases and J 15 bases; bases outside gene matches: 5. Here the CDR3 DNA reads TGTGCCAGCAGCCAAGAGCGACAGGGGGCTGTGTTCTTC. Its translation: CASSQERQGAVFF.

The table lists this clonotype with many counts. This chain's CDR3 is CASRTWGWQFF. The DNA of the CDR3 is TGTGCCAGCAGGACTTGGGGTTGGCAGTTCTTC. The chain couples TRBV2 to TRBJ2-1; no clear D. Germline-derived CDR1 and CDR2 are SNHLY and FYNNEI. V was clipped by 6 bases and J by 12 bases, with 12 bases between them. CDR3 size: 11 residues.

This clonotype was observed at least ten times. This rearrangement joins TRBV7-2 to TRBJ2-5; TRBD1 aligns across 8 bases. Germline V lookup: CDR1 SGHTA, CDR2 FQGNSA. After removal of 1 base from V and 3 bases from J, the junction contained 4 bases not matched to a gene. CDR3 length: 15 amino acids. The CDR3 reads CASSLGQGKEETQYF. The CDR3 DNA is TGTGCCAGCAGCTTAGGACAGGGGAAGGAAGAGACCCAGTACTTC.

This clonotype occurred many times. The V call is TRBV27, the J call TRBJ2-1; 7 positions agree with TRBD1. The CDR3 length is 15 residues. The trim removed 4 bases at V and 2 bases at J, leaving 5 bases unmatched. The germline V gene has CDR1 MNHEY and CDR2 SMNVEV (reference sequence). The CDR3 coding sequence is TGTGCCAGCAGTTCAACTGACAGGGCCTACAATGAGCAGTTCTTC. Its protein is CASSSTDRAYNEQFF.

This clonotype was observed many times. The chain has TRBV5-1 and TRBJ2-7; 10 bases agree with TRBD1. V dropped 4 bases and J dropped 2; count of bases not matched to a gene: 6. The CDR3 sequence is 15 residues long. Germline V gene sequence: CDR1 SGHRS, CDR2 YFSETQ. CDR3 DNA: TGCGCCAGCAGCCCCGCCGGGACAGGGGCCTACGAGCAGTACTTC. Protein product: CASSPAGTGAYEQYF. Using reference TRBV5-1 and TRBJ2-7 for the parts outside the CDR3, the full variable domain is KAGVTQTPRYLIKTRGQQVTLSCSPISGHRSVSWYQQTPGQGLQFLFEYFSETQRNKGNFPGRFSGRQFSNSRSEMNVSTLELGDSALYLCASSPAGTGAYEQYFGPGTRLTVT.

This clonotype came up many times. This chain links TRBV6-2 or TRBV6-3 with TRBJ2-1, with 11 positions matching TRBD2. This CDR3 has 15 amino acids. Losses at the gene ends were 5 bases for V and 5 bases for J; bases not matched to a gene: 5. Germline V gives CDR1 MNHEY, CDR2 SVGEGT. The CDR3 loop reads CASSTLAGGNNEQFF. CDR3 bases: TGTGCCAGCAGTACGTTAGCGGGGGGGAACAATGAGCAGTTCTTC.